This T cell receptor (beta chain) is drawn from a study of blood T cell repertoires in COVID-19. This CDR3 is built from 18 residues. Trimming removed 0 bases from V and 3 bases from J, with 20 bases in between. This table comes from immunoSEQ multiplex PCR, and its TCRdb copy is limited to in-frame clones, with some not included. Of almost 95,000 clones listed, roughly 87% are singletons. The source is a woman aged 55-70 years with COVID-19, enrolled during active disease. The sample consisted of peripheral blood. The rearrangement joins TRBV23-1 to TRBJ1-1; no clear D gene. TRBV23-1 has ORF status, its function being uncertain. CDR3: CASSQSQNLRSDDTEAFF. The CDR3 DNA is TGCGCCAGCAGTCAATCGCAAAACCTACGGAGCGACGACACTGAAGCTTTCTTT.